Below, one T cell receptor (beta chain) is given with its context. The assay was immunoSEQ multiplex PCR, and TCRdb's table has in-frame clones only and misses some. The sample lists roughly 56,000 clones, around 81% occurring once. This sample was taken from a study of T cell responses to AZD1222 COVID-19 vaccine. J gave up 11 bases and V 6 bases, and 9 bases lay outside the gene matches. This CDR3 has 13 residues. Germline V gene lookup returns CDR1 MNHNY and CDR2 SVGAGI (reference sequence). Specimen: peripheral blood, collected 28 days after the second AZD1222 dose. The V and J genes are TRBV6-6 and TRBJ2-1, with TRBD2 identical over 8 bases. The sequence was collected from an adult who received the AZD1222 COVID-19 vaccine. This chain's CDR3 is CASRKGLDSQQFF. CDR3 nucleotides: TGTGCCAGCAGAAAGGGACTAGATTCACAGCAGTTCTTC.